The T cell receptor beta chain described here comes from a study of blood T cell repertoires in COVID-19. Study-level background: Specimens from acute and convalescent COVID-19 originated in the United States, Italy and Spain.

Authors' analysis steps: Counts of nucleated cells, estimated from reference gene primer amplification, were obtained. Profiled with immunoSEQ multiplex PCR; TCRdb holds only in-frame clones, not every one. V, J and clone size are taken as reported in that table, and D and trimming were inferred from the DNA itself. The sample shows 300,000 to 500,000 clones, roughly 90% of them seen only once. CDR3 length: 14 amino acids. With 2 bases clipped from V and 4 bases from J, the junction kept 4 bases outside the gene matches. Germline CDR1 reads WSHSY; CDR2 reads SAAADI. Sequenced: PBMCs or T cells enriched from blood (not recorded which). J is TRBJ1-2 and V is TRBV10-2, with 7 bases lining up with TRBD1. The TCR sequence derives from a woman in her thirties with acute COVID-19. The chain's CDR3 is CASSEQGEGYGYTF. The CDR3 DNA reads TGCGCCAGCAGTGAGCAGGGGGAAGGCTATGGCTACACCTTC.